Shown below are 13 T cell receptor beta chains from a single sample sequenced in a study of CD8 T cells in ankylosing spondylitis. From the 5' RACE reads, TCRdb called clonotypes with MiXCR, one entry per CDR3 protein. The data show 160,000 or so distinct CDR3 sequences, 9.8% seen once. The sequenced material came from blood, either unsorted or a sorted T cell fraction (not recorded which). These receptors all stem from a female donor with ankylosing spondylitis or in good health (not recorded which).

This chain joins TRBV20-1 and TRBJ2-7, with D perhaps matching TRBD1 or TRBD2 (5 bases each). V dropped 5 bases and J dropped 3 bases, with 17 bases sitting between them. The CDR3 has 14 amino acids. Germline assignment: CDR1 DFQATT and CDR2 SNEGSKA (reference sequence). The CDR3 protein is CSASRDGLNYEQYF. CDR3 DNA sequence: TGCAGTGCTTCTCGGGACGGATTAAACTACGAGCAGTACTTC.

This clonotype was detected many times. This chain uses TRBV6-1 with TRBJ1-1, with D hard to call. This CDR3 comprises 15 residues. Trimming took off 1 base at V and 0 bases at J, with 9 bases between the two ends. Germline V gene data show CDR1 as MNHNS and CDR2 as SASEGT. The CDR3 region is CASSEGPGMNTEAFF. CDR3 bases: TGTGCCAGCAGTGAAGGGCCGGGGATGAACACTGAAGCTTTCTTT.

This clonotype turned up a few times. The V gene is TRBV5-1, the J gene TRBJ1-4; D remains unclear. Looked up from germline, CDR1 is SGHRS and CDR2 is YFSETQ. The CDR3 totals 11 residues. The ends were cut back, 2 bases at V and 13 bases at J, with 9 bases in the middle. CDR3 in DNA: TGCGCCAGCAGCTTTGACGGGAGACTGTTTTTT. Protein product: CASSFDGRLFF.

The rearrangement joins TRBV30 to TRBJ2-3; TRBD2 matches 7 bases. V gave up 2 bases and J gave up 4 bases; unmatched junction bases: 12. This CDR3 is 16 amino acids long. Germline V lookup: CDR1 GTSNPN, CDR2 SVGIG (reference sequence). The CDR3 bases are TGTGCCTGGAGTTCCCTCGTGGGAGGGCCCCCAGATACGCAGTATTTT. Residues: CAWSSLVGGPPDTQYF.

V gene TRBV24-1 combines with J gene TRBJ2-3, with D possibly TRBD1 on 6 matching bases. Between the trimmed V and J ends, which lost 5 bases and 5 bases, there was a span of 19 bases. The CDR3 is made up of 16 amino acids. Germline assignment: CDR1 KGHDR and CDR2 SFDVKD. The CDR3 loop reads CATSATGQHLRDTQYF. CDR3 in DNA: TGTGCCACCAGTGCGACCGGACAGCACCTTCGAGATACGCAGTATTTT.

CDR3 bases: TGCAGTGCTAGAGATTTAGGAAGCGGGAATCTCTACGAGCAGTACTTC. It specifies CSARDLGSGNLYEQYF. The rearrangement joins TRBV20-1 to TRBJ2-7, with 7 bases matching TRBD2. Unmatched junction bases numbered 11, after V lost 0 bases and J lost 3 bases. Germline V CDR1 and CDR2: DFQATT, SNEGSKA (reference sequence). The length of the CDR3 is 16 residues.

This chain links TRBV7-9 with TRBJ2-1, with 9 bases lining up with TRBD2. This CDR3 is 16 amino acids long. Unmatched junction bases numbered 8, after V lost 7 bases and J lost 1 base. CDR1 SEHNR and CDR2 FQNEAQ come from the germline V gene (reference sequence). CDR3 sequence: CASTPPTSGSYNEQFF. In nucleotides, the CDR3 is TGTGCCAGCACCCCACCCACTAGCGGGTCCTACAATGAGCAGTTCTTC.

This clonotype was picked up many times. The chain's CDR3 is CASSPGSGRLYNEQFF. CDR3 DNA sequence: TGCGCCAGCAGCCCTGGTAGCGGGAGACTCTACAATGAGCAGTTCTTC. The chain employs TRBV4-3 and TRBJ2-1; 9 bases map to TRBD2. The ends lost 4 bases at V and 3 bases at J; junction bases unmatched: 7. Germline V gives CDR1 LGHNA, CDR2 YSLEER. The CDR3 covers 16 residues.

This clonotype appeared many times. The CDR3 is CASSLVAGDTGELFF. CDR3 coding DNA: TGTGCCAGCAGCTTGGTGGCGGGAGACACCGGGGAGCTGTTTTTT. The rearrangement links TRBV7-9 to TRBJ2-2, with 7 bases that match TRBD2. CDR1 SEHNR and CDR2 FQNEAQ come from the germline V gene (reference sequence). With V trimmed by 3 bases and J by 3 bases, 4 bases remained unmatched. This CDR3 comprises 15 residues. The full variable domain, completed using reference TRBV7-9 and TRBJ2-2, is DTGVSQNPRHKITKRGQNVTFRCDPISEHNRLYWYRQTLGQGPEFLTYFQNEAQLEKSRLLSDRFSAERPKGSFSTLEIQRTEQGDSAMYLCASSLVAGDTGELFFGEGSRLTVL.

The chain has TRBV4-3 and TRBJ1-2; unclear D gene. Germline V gene sequence: CDR1 LGHNA, CDR2 YSLEER. Trimming pared 0 bases from V and 4 bases from J, leaving 9 bases between. The CDR3 loop spans 14 amino acids. CDR3 coding DNA: TGCGCCAGCAGCCAAGATGAACTGCCCTATGGCTACACCTTC. Protein product: CASSQDELPYGYTF.

This clonotype was detected ten times or more. V and J are TRBV9 and TRBJ1-1, with no clear D. V lost 4 bases, J lost 5 bases, and 18 bases lay in between. Germline V gives CDR1 SGDLS, CDR2 YYNGEE. This CDR3 is 15 amino acids long. CDR3 protein: CASSPVSSVETEAFF. The CDR3 DNA is TGTGCCAGCAGCCCGGTGTCATCCGTGGAAACTGAAGCTTTCTTT. Looking up the rest from reference TRBV9 and TRBJ1-1 gives the full variable domain: DSGVTQTPKHLITATGQRVTLRCSPRSGDLSVYWYQQSLDQGLQFLIQYYNGEERAKGNILERFSAQQFPDLHSELNLSSLELGDSALYFCASSPVSSVETEAFFGQGTRLTVV.

For the CDR3, the DNA is TGCAGCGTTGAAGTTGGGGACAGGGTCCAAGAGACCCAGTACTTC. The encoded protein is CSVEVGDRVQETQYF. The chain has TRBV29-1 and TRBJ2-5; the match to TRBD1 covers 9 bases. J lost 1 base, V lost 1 base, and 4 bases had no gene match. This CDR3 comprises 15 residues. CDR1 and CDR2 from the germline V gene are SQVTM and ANQGSEA.

DNA for the CDR3: TGCGCCAGCAGCCTGACAGGGGCCCGTGAAAAACTGTTTTTT. Translation: CASSLTGAREKLFF. The chain joins TRBV5-1 to TRBJ1-4; TRBD1 aligns across 8 bases. This CDR3 comprises 14 residues. V was pared by 4 bases and J by 7 bases, with 6 bases of the junction left unmatched. CDR1 SGHRS and CDR2 YFSETQ come from the germline V gene.